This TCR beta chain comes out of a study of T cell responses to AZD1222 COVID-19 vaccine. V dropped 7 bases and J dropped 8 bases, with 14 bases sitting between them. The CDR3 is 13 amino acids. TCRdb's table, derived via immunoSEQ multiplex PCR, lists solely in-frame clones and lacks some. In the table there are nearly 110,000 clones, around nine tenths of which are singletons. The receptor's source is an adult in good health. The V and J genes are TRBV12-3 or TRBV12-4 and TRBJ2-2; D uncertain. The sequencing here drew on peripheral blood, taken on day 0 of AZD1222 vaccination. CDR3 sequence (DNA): TGTGCCAGCACCCCAACTCTAACTGGGGAGCTGTTTTTT. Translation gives CASTPTLTGELFF.